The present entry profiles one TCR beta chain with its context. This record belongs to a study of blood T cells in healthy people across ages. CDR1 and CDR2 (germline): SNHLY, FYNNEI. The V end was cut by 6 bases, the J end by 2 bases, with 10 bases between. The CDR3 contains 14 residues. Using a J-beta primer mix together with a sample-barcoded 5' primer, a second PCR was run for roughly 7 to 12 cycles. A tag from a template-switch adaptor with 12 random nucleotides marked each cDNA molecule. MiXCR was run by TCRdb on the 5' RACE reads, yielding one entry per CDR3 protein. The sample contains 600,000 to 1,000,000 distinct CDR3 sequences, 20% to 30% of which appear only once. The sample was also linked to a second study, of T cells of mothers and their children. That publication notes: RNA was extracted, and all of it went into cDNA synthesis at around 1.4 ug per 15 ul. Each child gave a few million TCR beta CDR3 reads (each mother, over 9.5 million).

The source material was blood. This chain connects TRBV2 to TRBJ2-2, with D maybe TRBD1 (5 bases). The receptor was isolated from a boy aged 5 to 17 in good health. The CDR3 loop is CASRPGHNTGELFF. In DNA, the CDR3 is TGTGCCAGCAGACCTGGACATAACACCGGGGAGCTGTTTTTT.